This T cell receptor (beta chain) was obtained from a study of blood T cell repertoires in COVID-19. Assay used: immunoSEQ multiplex PCR; TCRdb lists only in-frame clones, some missing. This table has about 160,000 clones, about 92% appearing once. Germline CDR1 reads SGDLS; CDR2 reads YYNGEE. The ends lost 1 base at V and 5 bases at J; junction bases unmatched: 7. This CDR3 region has 16 residues. The chain is built from TRBV9 and TRBJ2-2, with 8 nucleotides matching TRBD2. The sequencing sample was made of peripheral blood. This sequence originates from an older woman with COVID-19, enrolled during active disease. In nucleotides, the CDR3 is TGTGCCAGCAGCGTAACGTCGGCGGGGGGAACCGGGGAGCTGTTTTTT. Its protein is CASSVTSAGGTGELFF. The full variable domain, its missing parts supplied by reference TRBV9 and TRBJ2-2, is DSGVTQTPKHLITATGQRVTLRCSPRSGDLSVYWYQQSLDQGLQFLIQYYNGEERAKGNILERFSAQQFPDLHSELNLSSLELGDSALYFCASSVTSAGGTGELFFGEGSRLTVL.